Listed here are 6 T cell receptor beta chains from one sample, sequenced in a study of CD8 T cells in ankylosing spondylitis (dated by TCRdb to the late 2010s). The library was obtained by 5' RACE. The listed sequencing device is Illumina HiSeq 2500. The raw public reads went through TCRdb reprocessing: fastp at Q25, MiXCR clone calling, in-frame beta chains kept. Each entry is one CDR3 protein sequence, shown with its most common DNA and genes. This sample lists under 250,000 distinct CDR3 sequences; roughly a tenth were detected once. The top ten clonotypes cover 6% to 8.5% of the sample. Input material: blood, either unsorted or a sorted T cell fraction (not recorded which). These receptors were taken from a male donor with ankylosing spondylitis or in good health (not recorded which).

The genes are TRBV6-5 and TRBJ2-2; 11 bases agree with TRBD1. There are 18 residues in the CDR3. Germline CDR1 is MNHEY and CDR2 is SVGAGI. V lost 0 bases to trimming and J lost 4 bases; unmatched junction nucleotides: 7. Here the CDR3 reads CASSYSRSGTGGTGELFF. CDR3 coding DNA: TGTGCCAGCAGTTACTCGAGGTCCGGGACAGGGGGCACCGGGGAGCTGTTTTTT.

This clonotype has a count of ten or more. This sequence joins TRBV20-1 and TRBJ2-7, with TRBD1 identical over 9 bases. This CDR3 comprises 13 residues. V trimming: 3 bases; J trimming: 6 bases; junction bases outside the gene matches: 6. CDR1 and CDR2 from the germline V gene are DFQATT and SNEGSKA (reference sequence). CDR3 region: CSARRQGGSEQYF. CDR3 in DNA: TGCAGTGCTAGGAGACAGGGGGGCTCCGAGCAGTACTTC.

In its sample, this clonotype was seen many times. The rearrangement joins TRBV7-2 to TRBJ2-3; the match to TRBD2 covers 9 bases. This CDR3 region has 15 residues. Losses at the gene ends were 1 base for V and 6 bases for J; bases not matched to a gene: 5. Germline V gene data show CDR1 as SGHTA and CDR2 as FQGNSA. DNA for the CDR3: TGTGCCAGCAGCTTAGTGGGGACTAGCTCCGATACGCAGTATTTT. Residues: CASSLVGTSSDTQYF. Using reference TRBV7-2 and TRBJ2-3 for the parts outside the CDR3, the full variable domain is GAGVSQSPSNKVTEKGKDVELRCDPISGHTALYWYRQSLGQGLEFLIYFQGNSAPDKSGLPSDRFSAERTGGSVSTLTIQRTQQEDSAVYLCASSLVGTSSDTQYFGPGTRLTVL.

This clonotype was counted at least ten times. The chain links TRBV10-3 to TRBJ2-2, with TRBD2 matching 10 bases. Unmatched junction bases numbered 5, after V lost 6 bases and J lost 4 bases. From germline, CDR1 is ENHRY and CDR2 SYGVKD. The CDR3 totals 15 residues. The CDR3 nucleotides are TGTGCCATCAGGCCGGGACTAGCGACCACCGGGGAGCTGTTTTTT. Its protein is CAIRPGLATTGELFF.

In its sample, this clonotype was seen a few times. This chain uses TRBV7-9 with TRBJ2-1; possibly TRBD2 for D (6 bases). This CDR3 has 15 residues. V was trimmed by 5 bases and J by 2 bases, leaving 13 bases between them. CDR1 and CDR2 (germline): SEHNR, FQNEAQ (reference sequence). The CDR3 sequence is CASSPSSAAYNEQFF. Here the CDR3 DNA reads TGTGCCAGCAGCCCATCTAGCGCTGCCTACAATGAGCAGTTCTTC.

This chain joins TRBV7-9 and TRBJ2-1; TRBD2 is a possible D gene (6 bases). Looked up from germline, CDR1 is SEHNR and CDR2 is FQNEAQ (reference sequence). Trimming pared 3 bases from V and 3 bases from J, leaving 9 bases between. The CDR3 runs to 14 residues. The CDR3 nucleotides read TGTGCCAGCAGCTTGGACTATTACTACAATGAGCAGTTCTTC. It yields the protein CASSLDYYYNEQFF.